The 28 T cell receptor beta chains given below trace back to one sample, sequenced in a study of identical twins. TCRdb passed the 5' RACE reads through MiXCR, listing each CDR3 protein once. The table shows 350,000 to 400,000 distinct CDR3 sequences, with 9% occurring only once. Sequenced material: naive T cells sorted from blood. The receptors were gathered from a woman aged 45-65 years in good health.

This clonotype came up a few times. The chain links TRBV10-3 to TRBJ2-1; D uncertain. The V and J ends lost 5 bases and 0 bases respectively, with 14 bases between them. This CDR3 contains 16 residues. Germline V gene lookup returns CDR1 ENHRY and CDR2 SYGVKD. CDR3 sequence: CAISHATASSYNEQFF. In nucleotides, the CDR3 is TGTGCCATCAGTCACGCGACGGCTAGCTCCTACAATGAGCAGTTCTTC.

The rearrangement joins TRBV5-1 to TRBJ2-1, with 8 bases that match TRBD2. The CDR3 loop spans 17 amino acids. CDR1 is SGHRS, CDR2 YFSETQ, per germline. After removal of 1 base from V and 5 bases from J, the junction contained 11 bases not matched to a gene. The CDR3 is CASSLLFPGGPNNEQFF. As DNA, the CDR3 is TGCGCCAGCAGCTTGCTTTTCCCGGGAGGGCCGAACAATGAGCAGTTCTTC.

With regard to this clonotype: Possible read error: a much larger clone is one base away. The V and J genes are TRBV20-1 and TRBJ2-5; D gene unclear. The CDR3 totals 14 residues. The germline CDR1 and CDR2 sequences are DFQATT and SNEGSKA (reference sequence). CDR3 sequence reads: CSAAPGEFQETLYF. The DNA for the CDR3 is TGCAGTGCTGCCCCTGGAGAGTTCCAAGAGACCCTGTACTTC.

This clonotype was observed a few times. The genes are TRBV5-1 and TRBJ2-5; 12 bases map to TRBD2. V shed 7 bases and J 7 bases; nucleotides not matched to a gene: 11. The CDR3 covers 15 residues. Germline V gene lookup returns CDR1 SGHRS and CDR2 YFSETQ. This chain's CDR3 is CASRRTSGIPLTQYF. The CDR3 nucleotides read TGCGCCAGCCGAAGGACTAGCGGGATCCCGTTGACCCAGTACTTC.

This sequence joins TRBV29-1 and TRBJ2-4, with 10 bases that match TRBD2. Germline values: CDR1 SQVTM, CDR2 ANQGSEA. This CDR3 has 14 amino acids. After removal of 7 bases from V and 8 bases from J, the junction contained 11 bases not matched to a gene. The CDR3 sequence is CSGSKREGIDIQYF. In DNA form, the CDR3 reads TGCAGCGGATCTAAGCGGGAGGGGATCGACATTCAGTACTTC.

This clonotype appeared a few times. The V gene is TRBV12-3 or TRBV12-4, the J gene TRBJ2-1; tentatively, D is TRBD1 (6 bases). This CDR3 is 14 amino acids long. Trimming cost V 6 bases and J 7 bases, with 16 bases left between them. Here the CDR3 reads CASRSGTGSNEQFF. CDR3 DNA sequence: TGTGCCAGCAGATCTGGTACAGGGTCGAATGAGCAGTTCTTC.

This clonotype was found a few times. This chain joins TRBV29-1 and TRBJ1-6, with D hard to call. V lost 4 bases to trimming and J lost 3 bases, with 7 bases between them. The V gene's germline CDR1 is SQVTM and CDR2 ANQGSEA. CDR3 length: 13 amino acids. The CDR3 bases are TGCAGCGTTGGGGCCAGCTATAATTCACCCCTCCACTTT. It encodes CSVGASYNSPLHF.

This clonotype was detected only a few times. V gene TRBV2 combines with J gene TRBJ2-1; a possible D gene is TRBD2 (6 bases). The germline CDR1 and CDR2 sequences are SNHLY and FYNNEI. This CDR3 is 13 amino acids long. The V and J ends lost 6 bases and 9 bases respectively, with 15 bases between them. DNA of the CDR3: TGTGCCAGCAGACAACTAGCTCAGGTTGAGCAGTTCTTC. Its translation is CASRQLAQVEQFF.

The CDR3 region has the DNA TGCGCCAGCAGCCAACGACAGGGGGGAAGAGGTTACGAGCAGTACTTC. Its protein is CASSQRQGGRGYEQYF. The rearrangement uses TRBV4-1 and TRBJ2-7; 9 bases align to TRBD1. Germline trimming cut 2 bases from V and 4 bases from J; bases unmatched to any gene: 9. The CDR3 is made up of 16 amino acids. The V gene's germline CDR1 is MGHRA and CDR2 YSYEKL.

Only a few counts were recorded for this clonotype. Lacking the conserved final phenylalanine or tryptophan, this CDR3 likely reflects a read error. No DNA is shown, since the ends of the CDR3 on it are uncertain; the CDR3 is the one TCRdb lists. V usage is TRBV5-1 and J usage is TRBJ2-7; TRBD1 is the table's D call, not checked against the DNA. The CDR3 contains 12 residues when both ends are counted. CDR1 is SGHRS and CDR2 is YFSETQ in the germline V gene. CDR3 protein: CASSLAPGQGMY.

The chain links TRBV12-3 or TRBV12-4 to TRBJ2-6; TRBD1 agrees at 8 bases. The CDR3 totals 16 residues. V was clipped by 3 bases and J by 0 bases; unmatched bases: 1. This CDR3 is CASSFDRGSGANVLTF. Written as DNA, the CDR3 is TGTGCCAGCAGTTTCGACAGGGGCTCTGGGGCCAACGTCCTGACTTTC.

This clonotype has at least ten counts. V is TRBV20-1 and J is TRBJ1-6; D unresolved. With 1 base removed from V and 9 bases from J, the gap between germline ends came to 7 bases. The germline V gene has CDR1 DFQATT and CDR2 SNEGSKA (reference sequence). CDR3 length equals 12 residues. CDR3: CSARAVGSPLHF. The CDR3 region has the DNA TGCAGTGCTAGAGCAGTTGGTTCACCCCTCCACTTT.

The table lists this clonotype with a few counts. J is TRBJ2-2 and V is TRBV5-1; 8 nucleotides match TRBD2. CDR3 length: 15 amino acids. Trimming cost V 3 bases and J 5 bases; bases outside gene matches: 6. The germline V gene has CDR1 SGHRS and CDR2 YFSETQ. This CDR3 reads CASSSEAGETGELFF. Written as DNA, the CDR3 is TGCGCCAGCAGCTCGGAAGCGGGAGAAACCGGGGAGCTGTTTTTT.

In its sample, this clonotype was seen many times. The genes are TRBV6-2 or TRBV6-3 and TRBJ1-1; D gene ambiguous. The V gene lost 0 bases and the J gene lost 5 bases, with 16 bases spanning the gap. Germline V lookup: CDR1 MNHEY, CDR2 SVGEGT. CDR3 length equals 16 residues. In nucleotides, the CDR3 is TGTGCCAGCAGTTACTCTATTCTGGTTGGGGAGACTGAAGCTTTCTTT. Amino acids: CASSYSILVGETEAFF.

This clonotype was found many times. The chain combines TRBV12-3 or TRBV12-4 with TRBJ2-1; D could derive from TRBD1 or TRBD2 (6 bases each). The V end was cut by 2 bases, the J end by 4 bases, with 12 bases between. The CDR3 spans 15 residues. The CDR3 coding sequence is TGTGCCAGCAGTTTATTCGGGGGCCTGTACAATGAGCAGTTCTTC. It translates to CASSLFGGLYNEQFF.

The J gene is TRBJ2-7, the V gene TRBV5-6; TRBD1 aligns across 8 bases. After removal of 4 bases from V and 2 bases from J, the junction contained 17 bases not matched to a gene. Looked up from germline, CDR1 is SGHDT and CDR2 is YYEEEE. The CDR3 extends over 18 amino acids. The CDR3 is CASSGRQGRTGLAYEQYF. The DNA of the CDR3 is TGTGCCAGCAGCGGTCGACAGGGGAGGACTGGATTGGCCTACGAGCAGTACTTC.

There are a few counts of this clonotype. The chain links TRBV2 to TRBJ2-2; the match to TRBD1 covers 7 bases. Germline V CDR1 and CDR2: SNHLY, FYNNEI. With V trimmed by 6 bases and J by 0 bases, 4 bases remained unmatched. The CDR3 extends over 15 amino acids. This chain's CDR3 is CASRAGTANTGELFF. The CDR3 DNA reads TGTGCCAGCAGGGCCGGGACAGCGAACACCGGGGAGCTGTTTTTT.

Many counts were recorded for this clonotype. The chain is built from TRBV3-1 and TRBJ2-7; the match to TRBD2 covers 10 bases. This CDR3 is built from 15 residues. V shed 1 base and J 3 bases; nucleotides not matched to a gene: 3. Germline CDR1 reads LGHDT; CDR2 reads YNNKEL (reference sequence). CDR3 in DNA: TGTGCCAGCAGCCAAGGACTAGCGGGCGACTACGAGCAGTACTTC. Translation: CASSQGLAGDYEQYF.

The chain couples TRBV20-1 to TRBJ2-2; weak D call: TRBD2 (5 bases). The CDR3 runs 13 residues. Germline CDR1 reads DFQATT; CDR2 reads SNEGSKA (reference sequence). Trimming left V 2 bases short and J 5 bases short, with 9 bases between. The chain's CDR3 is CSARFGGTGELFF. In DNA, the CDR3 is TGCAGTGCTAGATTTGGCGGGACCGGGGAGCTGTTTTTT.

The chain employs TRBV3-1 and TRBJ2-3; no clear D gene. Germline V gene lookup returns CDR1 LGHDT and CDR2 YNNKEL (reference sequence). The V end lost 0 bases, the J end lost 2 bases, and 9 bases lay between the germline ends. This CDR3 is built from 15 residues. In DNA, the CDR3 is TGTGCCAGCAGCCAAGATCGCGCGGACACAGATACGCAGTATTTT. It specifies CASSQDRADTDTQYF.

This clonotype was counted between two and nine times. The V call is TRBV5-1, the J call TRBJ2-7, with 7 bases that match TRBD2. Germline CDR1 reads SGHRS; CDR2 reads YFSETQ. With V trimmed by 4 bases and J by 5 bases, 18 bases remained unmatched. The CDR3 has 17 amino acids. CDR3 DNA sequence: TGCGCCAGCAGCCTACCGAGGACATTAGCGGGTTCTAACGAGCAGTACTTC. Encoded protein: CASSLPRTLAGSNEQYF.

This clonotype was detected ten times or more. The CDR3 sequence: CASSTGWNTEAFF. Written as DNA, the CDR3 is TGTGCCAGTAGTACAGGGTGGAACACTGAAGCTTTCTTT. The chain has TRBV19 and TRBJ1-1, with D perhaps TRBD1 (5 bases). The CDR3 is 13 residues long. Trimming removed 4 bases at V and 1 base at J, with 7 bases between. Germline V gene lookup returns CDR1 LNHDA and CDR2 SQIVND (reference sequence).

This clonotype occurred many times. J is TRBJ2-5 and V is TRBV10-1; D remains unclear. This CDR3 has 15 amino acids. Per the germline V gene, CDR1 is WNHNN and CDR2 is SYGVQD (reference sequence). Trimming took 0 bases from V and 5 from J, leaving 13 bases between them. The CDR3 region is CASSESGSQAETQYF. The CDR3 DNA is TGCGCCAGCAGTGAGTCAGGTTCTCAGGCGGAGACCCAGTACTTC.

Many counts were recorded for this clonotype. The chain joins TRBV20-1 to TRBJ1-2, with TRBD1 matching 7 bases. The V and J ends lost 6 bases and 5 bases, in that order; junction bases with no gene match: 6. This CDR3 comprises 12 residues. CDR1 DFQATT and CDR2 SNEGSKA come from the germline V gene (reference sequence). Here the CDR3 DNA reads TGCAGTGCCCAGGACAGGTGGTATGGCTACACCTTC. Translated, it gives CSAQDRWYGYTF.

The chain joins TRBV15 to TRBJ1-2; the D gene is possibly TRBD1 (5 bases). This CDR3 region has 13 residues. V lost 4 bases and J lost 0, with 6 bases in between. Germline V gene sequence: CDR1 LNHNV, CDR2 YYDKDF (reference sequence). The CDR3 DNA reads TGTGCCACCAGCACGGGGGCTAACTATGGCTACACCTTC. The encoded protein is CATSTGANYGYTF.

In its sample, this clonotype was seen many times. The V and J genes are TRBV10-3 and TRBJ2-7; D is possibly TRBD1 (5 bases). The germline V and J ends were trimmed by 7 bases and 2 bases, with 12 bases remaining between them. Germline CDR1 is ENHRY and CDR2 is SYGVKD. The CDR3 runs 13 residues. The CDR3 is CAIMVAGTYEQYF. CDR3 nucleotides: TGTGCCATCATGGTGGCAGGGACCTACGAGCAGTACTTC.

This clonotype was observed many times. The V call is TRBV2, the J call TRBJ2-2; 7 bases agree with TRBD2. Germline CDR1 reads SNHLY; CDR2 reads FYNNEI. This CDR3 has 14 residues. V trimming: 6 bases; J trimming: 3 bases; junction bases outside the gene matches: 4. The DNA of the CDR3 is TGTGCCAGCAGGCCTAGCGGCTACACCGGGGAGCTGTTTTTT. Its translation: CASRPSGYTGELFF.

This clonotype was seen only a few times. The chain is built from TRBV14 and TRBJ2-1, with a weak D call TRBD2 (5 bases). The V gene's germline CDR1 is SGHDN and CDR2 FVKESK. The ends were cut back, 3 bases at V and 0 bases at J, with 24 bases in the middle. The CDR3 has 20 amino acids. CDR3 nucleotides: TGTGCCAGCAGCCAGCTTACCGGGTTGCGGGCACATAGCTCCTACAATGAGCAGTTCTTC. Its protein is CASSQLTGLRAHSSYNEQFF.